A single sample gave rise to the 22 T cell receptor beta chains below, sequenced in a study of blood T cell repertoires in COVID-19. Using immunoSEQ multiplex PCR, the repertoire was profiled, and TCRdb retains in-frame clones only, with some absent. The data show approximately 120,000 clones, more than 75% seen once. The specimen sequenced was peripheral blood. These receptors came from a man aged 50 or older with acute or convalescent COVID-19.

The rearrangement links TRBV5-4 to TRBJ1-4, with a possible D match to TRBD1 (6 bases). CDR1 SGHNT and CDR2 YYREEE come from the germline V gene (reference sequence). The CDR3 length is 15 residues. With 0 bases removed from V and 7 bases from J, the gap between germline ends came to 13 bases. CDR3 sequence reads: CASSLAGGGGEKLFF. Here the CDR3 DNA reads TGTGCCAGCAGCTTGGCTGGAGGGGGGGGTGAAAAACTGTTTTTT.

The chain has TRBV29-1 and TRBJ2-3, with D uncertain. This CDR3 has 14 amino acids. Germline V gives CDR1 SQVTM, CDR2 ANQGSEA. V lost 4 bases and J 0 bases, leaving 11 bases between the germline ends. The chain's CDR3 is CSVGFVASTDTQYF. CDR3 nucleotides: TGCAGCGTTGGATTCGTGGCTAGCACAGATACGCAGTATTTT.

V gene TRBV19 combines with J gene TRBJ1-5; D unclear. Germline CDR1 and CDR2: LNHDA and SQIVND (reference sequence). The CDR3 consists of 15 residues. V lost 6 bases and J 0 bases, leaving 12 bases between the germline ends. The CDR3 DNA reads as TGTGCCAGTAGGCAAAACAGAGATAGCAATCAGCCCCAGCATTTT. Protein sequence: CASRQNRDSNQPQHF. The full variable domain, its missing parts supplied by reference TRBV19 and TRBJ1-5, is DGGITQSPKYLFRKEGQNVTLSCEQNLNHDAMYWYRQDPGQGLRLIYYSQIVNDFQKGDIAEGYSVSREKKESFPLTVTSAQKNPTAFYLCASRQNRDSNQPQHFGDGTRLSIL.

The chain has TRBV5-1 and TRBJ2-2; D unclear. The CDR3 extends over 15 amino acids. CDR1 SGHRS and CDR2 YFSETQ come from the germline V gene. The V end lost 4 bases, the J end lost 1 base, and 11 bases lay between the germline ends. This chain's CDR3 is CASSPVSRNTGELFF. As DNA, the CDR3 is TGCGCCAGCAGCCCGGTATCGAGGAACACCGGGGAGCTGTTTTTT.

The rearrangement links TRBV4-3 to TRBJ2-4; D perhaps matches TRBD2 (6 bases). Trimming left V 1 base short and J 8 bases short, with 12 bases between. The germline V gene encodes CDR1 LGHNA and CDR2 YSLEER. This CDR3 is 14 amino acids long. CDR3 sequence (DNA): TGCGCCAGCAGCCAAGGACTAGGAGTGGACATTCAGTACTTC. Its translation is CASSQGLGVDIQYF.

This rearrangement joins TRBV18 to TRBJ1-5; D remains ambiguous. CDR3 length: 13 residues. Germline CDR1 and CDR2: KGHSH and LQKENI. The germline V and J ends were trimmed by 3 bases and 3 bases, with 6 bases remaining between them. The CDR3 loop reads CASSPAANQPQHF. The CDR3, as DNA: TGTGCCAGCTCACCGGCGGCCAATCAGCCCCAGCATTTT.

The chain is built from TRBV7-6 and TRBJ1-2; 10 bases fit TRBD1. CDR1 and CDR2 from the germline V gene are SGHVS and FNYEAQ. The CDR3 has 14 amino acids. With V trimmed by 5 bases and J by 8 bases, 8 bases remained unmatched. CDR3 sequence reads: CASSPGQGMVGYTF. CDR3 bases: TGTGCCAGCAGCCCGGGACAGGGGATGGTGGGCTACACCTTC. The full variable domain, with the rest looked up from reference TRBV7-6 and TRBJ1-2, is GAGVSQSPRYKVTKRGQDVALRCDPISGHVSLYWYRQALGQGPEFLTYFNYEAQQDKSGLPNDRFSAERPEGSISTLTIQRTEQRDSAMYRCASSPGQGMVGYTFGSGTRLTVV.

This chain connects TRBV6-5 to TRBJ2-7, with 7 nucleotides matching TRBD2. The ends lost 7 bases at V and 3 bases at J; junction bases unmatched: 6. This CDR3 region has 13 residues. From germline, CDR1 is MNHEY and CDR2 SVGAGI. Here the CDR3 DNA reads TGTGCCAGCACCCGGGGAGGGGTCTACGAGCAGTACTTC. This codes for CASTRGGVYEQYF.

The rearrangement uses TRBV5-6 and TRBJ2-1; 7 positions agree with TRBD1. Losses at the gene ends were 4 bases for V and 3 bases for J; bases not matched to a gene: 7. This CDR3 region has 15 residues. Germline V CDR1 and CDR2: SGHDT, YYEEEE. The CDR3 protein is CASSPGQVIYNEQFF. The CDR3, as DNA: TGTGCCAGCAGCCCCGGACAGGTTATCTACAATGAGCAGTTCTTC.

The chain employs TRBV4-1 and TRBJ2-7; D possibly corresponds to TRBD2 (6 bases). The CDR3 runs 15 residues. With 4 bases removed from V and 1 base from J, the gap between germline ends came to 14 bases. Germline V gene sequence: CDR1 MGHRA, CDR2 YSYEKL. For the CDR3, the DNA is TGCGCCAGCAGCCCTGGGGCAGGGAGGTCCTACGAGCAGTACTTC. It is translated as CASSPGAGRSYEQYF.

In DNA form, the CDR3 reads TGTGCCACCAGTGATACCGAGACTAGCGGGAGGAAGACCCAGTACTTC. Protein sequence: CATSDTETSGRKTQYF. The rearrangement joins TRBV24-1 to TRBJ2-5; 13 nucleotides match TRBD2. The CDR3 totals 16 residues. Germline trimming cut 3 bases from V and 6 bases from J; bases unmatched to any gene: 6. Germline CDR1 reads KGHDR; CDR2 reads SFDVKD.

The chain uses TRBV5-4 and TRBJ2-5; 8 bases agree with TRBD2. The V gene end was trimmed by 3 bases and the J gene end by 2 bases; junction bases not matched to a gene: 9. The CDR3 extends over 16 amino acids. The germline CDR1 and CDR2 sequences are SGHNT and YYREEE (reference sequence). CDR3: CASSSRSLAVQETQYF. CDR3 DNA sequence: TGTGCCAGCAGCTCCCGATCACTAGCGGTACAAGAGACCCAGTACTTC.

Only one count was recorded for this clone. The CDR3 protein is CASSLDGRLGDTQYF. CDR3 in DNA: TGTGCCAGCAGCTTAGACGGGAGACTTGGAGATACGCAGTATTTT. The chain is built from TRBV7-2 and TRBJ2-3, with D perhaps matching TRBD2 (6 bases). CDR3 length equals 15 residues. CDR1 SGHTA and CDR2 FQGNSA come from the germline V gene. Trimming left V 1 base short and J 5 bases short, with 13 bases between.

The chain links TRBV19 to TRBJ2-5; tentatively, D is TRBD1 (6 bases). Germline loops: CDR1 LNHDA, CDR2 SQIVND (reference sequence). V gave up 5 bases and J gave up 7 bases, with 14 bases separating them. The CDR3 consists of 13 residues. DNA of the CDR3: TGTGCCAGTAGTGGTGCAGGGGTTGGGACCCAGTACTTC. Protein: CASSGAGVGTQYF.

This clone was observed once. The V and J genes are TRBV7-6 and TRBJ2-7, with a possible D match to TRBD2 (6 bases). Germline CDR1 SGHVS, CDR2 FNYEAQ. This CDR3 comprises 15 residues. Deletions cut 5 bases from V and 0 bases from J, with 14 bases between. CDR3 in DNA: TGTGCCAGCAGCCCCGGGACTGAGAGCTCCTACGAGCAGTACTTC. Translated, it gives CASSPGTESSYEQYF. Full variable domain (missing parts from reference TRBV7-6 and TRBJ2-7): GAGVSQSPRYKVTKRGQDVALRCDPISGHVSLYWYRQALGQGPEFLTYFNYEAQQDKSGLPNDRFSAERPEGSISTLTIQRTEQRDSAMYRCASSPGTESSYEQYFGPGTRLTVT.

The genes are TRBV7-9 and TRBJ2-5, with TRBD2 matching over 14 bases. The CDR3 has 17 residues. Germline V gives CDR1 SEHNR, CDR2 FQNEAQ (reference sequence). The ends lost 4 bases at V and 5 bases at J; junction bases unmatched: 9. In DNA, the CDR3 is TGTGCCAGCAGCTCCCGGGGTGGACTAGCGGGAGGCGAGACCCAGTACTTC. It translates to CASSSRGGLAGGETQYF.

The chain links TRBV6-2 or TRBV6-3 to TRBJ2-7; TRBD1 matches at 10 bases. Looked up from germline, CDR1 is MNHEY and CDR2 is SVGEGT. Trimming removed 5 bases from V and 2 bases from J; junction bases left unmatched: 6. The CDR3 has 15 amino acids. In nucleotides, the CDR3 is TGTGCCAGCAGTACCTATGGACAGGGGGCCTACGAGCAGTACTTC. Its translation is CASSTYGQGAYEQYF.

The rearrangement uses TRBV7-8 and TRBJ2-7; TRBD2 matches 9 bases. The V gene end was trimmed by 5 bases and the J gene end by 0 bases; junction bases not matched to a gene: 8. From germline, CDR1 is SGHVS and CDR2 FQNEAQ. The CDR3 extends over 16 amino acids. The CDR3 nucleotides are TGTGCCAGCAGCCCAGGAGTAGCGGGAGTCTCCTACGAGCAGTACTTC. Amino acid sequence: CASSPGVAGVSYEQYF.

This chain joins TRBV7-2 and TRBJ2-5; TRBD1 agrees at 7 bases. The CDR3 consists of 16 residues. From germline, CDR1 is SGHTA and CDR2 FQGNSA. With V trimmed by 1 base and J by 5 bases, 10 bases remained unmatched. The DNA for the CDR3 is TGTGCCAGCAGCTTAGGATTCCAGGGGGTGATGGAGACCCAGTACTTC. As protein: CASSLGFQGVMETQYF.

The chain is built from TRBV18 and TRBJ2-1, with TRBD2 identical over 11 bases. This CDR3 is built from 16 residues. CDR1 and CDR2 from the germline V gene are KGHSH and LQKENI. Losses at the gene ends were 6 bases for V and 7 bases for J; bases not matched to a gene: 11. CDR3 sequence reads: CASSPSGLAGGNEQFF. The CDR3 DNA reads TGTGCCAGCTCCCCTTCCGGGCTAGCGGGAGGTAATGAGCAGTTCTTC.

This chain joins TRBV24-1 and TRBJ2-1; 10 bases agree with TRBD2. This CDR3 is built from 15 residues. Germline V gene lookup returns CDR1 KGHDR and CDR2 SFDVKD. V trimming: 4 bases; J trimming: 7 bases; junction bases outside the gene matches: 6. The DNA of the CDR3 is TGTGCCACCAGTGAATTAGCGGGAGGCTGGAATGAGCAGTTCTTC. Translated: CATSELAGGWNEQFF.

The chain has TRBV6-5 and TRBJ1-2; TRBD1 is a possible D gene (5 bases). Trimming took off 0 bases at V and 8 bases at J, with 13 bases between the two ends. The CDR3 consists of 14 residues. Looked up from germline, CDR1 is MNHEY and CDR2 is SVGAGI. CDR3 bases: TGTGCCAGCAGTTACTCAGGGGCCTTGGGGGGCTACACCTTC. This sequence encodes CASSYSGALGGYTF.